The T cell receptor (beta chain) under discussion was sequenced for a study of T cell responses to AZD1222 COVID-19 vaccine. For the study at large: Analysis merged second doses at about 4 or about 12 weeks.

The germline CDR1 and CDR2 sequences are MNHNY and SVGAGI (reference sequence). V was clipped by 5 bases and J by 4 bases; unmatched bases: 11. This CDR3 has 18 residues. Using immunoSEQ multiplex PCR, the repertoire was profiled, and TCRdb retains in-frame clones only, with some absent. The table lists around 130,000 clones, about 94% of them singletons, with around 7% in the top ten. The sequenced sample was peripheral blood, obtained on day 0 of AZD1222 vaccination. This chain joins TRBV6-6 and TRBJ2-3; TRBD2 aligns across 14 bases. The sequence was collected from an adult in good health. This chain's CDR3 is CASSPLGLAGEWPDTQYF. CDR3 nucleotide sequence: TGTGCCAGCAGTCCCTTGGGACTAGCGGGAGAGTGGCCAGATACGCAGTATTTT.